The TCR beta chain under discussion was sequenced for a study of monozygotic twins with inflammatory bowel disease. cDNA synthesis was performed in eight separate reactions for each sample. TCRdb re-called the 5' RACE reads and gives one entry per CDR3 protein, without DNA. The sample totals approximately 110,000 distinct CDR3 sequences. The TCR sequence derives from a human donor with ulcerative colitis or Crohn's disease, or a healthy co-twin of an affected twin (not recorded which). The sample was blood.

The CDR3 is CSARDRPEGTEAFF. The chain has TRBV20-1 and TRBJ1-1. Per the germline V gene, CDR1 is DFQATT and CDR2 is SNEGSKA (reference sequence). CDR3 size: 14 residues.